These 25 T cell receptor beta chains were all obtained from the same sample, sequenced in a study of CD8+CD57+ T cells in acquired aplastic anemia. Findings and limits, study-wide: In patients, CD8+CD57+ cells had lower diversity than total CD4+ and CD8+ pools.

CD8+CD57+ cell expansion, shown by flow cytometry, had occurred in the patients selected for sequencing. Genomic DNA, the template, was used for profiling of the TCR beta VDJ and CDR3. TCRdb re-called the reads with MiXCR, one entry per CDR3 protein. This table has roughly 16,000 distinct CDR3 sequences, 30% to 45% appearing once. The antigens for these receptors are not known. Input material: CD8+CD57+ T cells sorted from PBMCs. The subset here: bead-enriched CD8+CD57+ effector memory T cells from SAA patients. The receptors here all came from a human donor with aplastic anemia.

The CDR3 sequence: CASSISGTSVRNEQFF. The CDR3 DNA sequence: TGCGCCAGCAGCATATCCGGGACTAGCGTTAGAAATGAGCAGTTCTTC. This chain joins TRBV5-1 and TRBJ2-1, with 10 bases matching TRBD2. This CDR3 contains 16 residues. The V and J ends lost 4 bases and 7 bases, in that order; junction bases with no gene match: 11. Per germline, CDR1 SGHRS and CDR2 YFSETQ.

The chain recombines TRBV7-3 with TRBJ2-7; D ambiguous. Trimming removed 2 bases from V and 3 bases from J, with 8 bases in between. The CDR3 covers 13 residues. In germline, CDR1 is SGHTA, CDR2 FQGTGA. CDR3 residues: CASSLDRLYEQYF. In DNA form, the CDR3 reads TGTGCCAGCAGCTTAGACCGGCTCTACGAGCAGTACTTC.

The chain has TRBV29-1 and TRBJ1-2, with D tentatively TRBD1 (6 bases). The CDR3 is 14 amino acids. Germline V gene lookup returns CDR1 SQVTM and CDR2 ANQGSEA. Trimming pared 0 bases from V and 1 base from J, leaving 9 bases between. The CDR3 coding sequence is TGCAGCGTTGAAGACAACAGGGATAACTATGGCTACACCTTC. Amino acids: CSVEDNRDNYGYTF. Together with reference TRBV29-1 and TRBJ1-2, the CDR3 gives the full variable domain: SAVISQKPSRDICQRGTSLTIQCQVDSQVTMMFWYRQQPGQSLTLIATANQGSEATYESGFVIDKFPISRPNLTFSTLTVSNMSPEDSSIYLCSVEDNRDNYGYTFGSGTRLTVV.

This clonotype turned up a few times. Possible read error: a much larger clone is one base away. This chain connects TRBV5-6 to TRBJ2-1; D may be TRBD2 (7 bases). Trimming took off 4 bases at V and 7 bases at J, with 12 bases between the two ends. The CDR3 contains 13 residues. The V gene's germline CDR1 is SGHDT and CDR2 YYEEEE. The CDR3, as DNA: TGTGCCAGCAGCGGGGGGGCTGGGAATGAGCAGTTCTTC. It is translated as CASSGGAGNEQFF.

This clonotype appeared a few times. The chain employs TRBV20-1 and TRBJ1-1; possible D gene TRBD1, 6 bases. Germline V CDR1 and CDR2: DFQATT, SNEGSKA (reference sequence). This CDR3 has 11 amino acids. Trimming shortened V by 5 bases and J by 5 bases, and 9 bases separated the two germline ends. The CDR3 region has the DNA TGCAGTGCTGTCCAGGGGACTGAAGCTTTCTTT. Its translation is CSAVQGTEAFF.

This clonotype was picked up a small number of times. This chain joins TRBV10-3 and TRBJ2-7; the match to TRBD2 covers 7 bases. The CDR3 is 16 residues long. The V gene end was trimmed by 3 bases and the J gene end by 0 bases; junction bases not matched to a gene: 8. The germline CDR1 and CDR2 sequences are ENHRY and SYGVKD. This CDR3 is CAISDEASGTSYEQYF. In DNA form, the CDR3 reads TGTGCCATCAGTGATGAAGCTAGCGGCACCTCCTACGAGCAGTACTTC.

This clonotype was seen only a few times. The V and J genes are TRBV7-2 and TRBJ2-5, with 7 nucleotides matching TRBD2. The trim removed 4 bases at V and 5 bases at J, leaving 1 base unmatched. Germline V CDR1 and CDR2: SGHTA, FQGNSA. The CDR3 runs 12 residues. DNA of the CDR3: TGTGCCAGCAGCTCCGGGAGGGAGACCCAGTACTTC. Translated, it gives CASSSGRETQYF.

This chain connects TRBV5-6 to TRBJ1-2; 7 nucleotides align to TRBD1. Germline V gene data show CDR1 as SGHDT and CDR2 as YYEEEE. The V and J ends lost 0 bases and 1 base, in that order; junction bases with no gene match: 3. The CDR3 length is 15 residues. DNA of the CDR3: TGTGCCAGCAGCTTGGAGAGACAGGGTAACTATGGCTACACCTTC. This sequence encodes CASSLERQGNYGYTF.

This clonotype occurred a few times. The V and J genes are TRBV19 and TRBJ2-2; maybe TRBD2 (6 bases). V was pared by 6 bases and J by 5 bases, with 7 bases between. This CDR3 contains 12 residues. Per the germline V gene, CDR1 is LNHDA and CDR2 is SQIVND (reference sequence). The CDR3 loop reads CASSGGTGELFF. In nucleotides, the CDR3 is TGTGCCAGTAGCGGAGGGACCGGGGAGCTGTTTTTT.

V and J are TRBV20-1 and TRBJ2-7; possible D gene TRBD2, 6 bases. V lost 5 bases to trimming and J lost 5 bases, with 19 bases between them. This CDR3 contains 14 residues. Germline values: CDR1 DFQATT, CDR2 SNEGSKA (reference sequence). The CDR3 reads CSALAPGISDEQYF. CDR3 in DNA: TGCAGTGCTCTAGCGCCAGGGATTAGCGACGAGCAGTACTTC.

J is TRBJ2-3 and V is TRBV20-1, with D hard to call. This CDR3 is 12 amino acids long. Trimming stripped 6 bases from V and 0 bases from J, with 7 bases between. Germline lookup yields CDR1 DFQATT and CDR2 SNEGSKA (reference sequence). The CDR3, as DNA: TGCAGTGCGATCGCTAGCACAGATACGCAGTATTTT. Protein product: CSAIASTDTQYF.

Of note for this clonotype: As the CDR3 is not closed by the conserved phenylalanine or tryptophan, this likely results from a read error. The rearrangement uses TRBV3-1 and TRBJ2-1; 10 positions match TRBD2. V was pared by 1 base and J by 8 bases, with 17 bases of the junction left unmatched. This CDR3 is 19 amino acids long. Per the germline V gene, CDR1 is LGHDT and CDR2 is YNNKEL (reference sequence). CDR3 loop: CASSQGGSERGGLVDEQFI. The CDR3 region has the DNA TGTGCCAGCAGCCAAGGAGGCTCGGAGCGGGGGGGCCTCGTCGATGAGCAGTTCATC.

The table lists this clonotype with a few counts. The chain carries TRBV9 and TRBJ2-7, with D perhaps TRBD2 (5 bases). The germline CDR1 and CDR2 sequences are SGDLS and YYNGEE. The CDR3 totals 15 residues. Trimming left V 4 bases short and J 2 bases short, with 16 bases between. CDR3 bases: TGTGCCAGCAGCCCGGGGAGAAGCGCGCCCTACGAGCAGTACTTC. Translating gives CASSPGRSAPYEQYF.

The chain combines TRBV12-3 or TRBV12-4 with TRBJ2-7; D is undetermined. The CDR3 totals 13 residues. V dropped 8 bases and J dropped 3 bases, with 14 bases sitting between them. The CDR3 loop reads CASSRTGDYEQYF. For the CDR3, the DNA is TGTGCCAGCTCCCGGACCGGTGACTACGAGCAGTACTTC.

This rearrangement joins TRBV5-1 to TRBJ1-4; D is unresolved. The V gene's germline CDR1 is SGHRS and CDR2 YFSETQ. The V and J ends lost 4 bases and 8 bases respectively, with 18 bases between them. The CDR3 spans 15 residues. The CDR3 loop reads CASSPVEGGSEKLFF. The CDR3 DNA is TGCGCCAGCAGCCCCGTCGAGGGCGGCAGCGAAAAACTGTTTTTT.

This clonotype turned up a few times. The chain links TRBV29-1 to TRBJ1-1, with 9 bases aligning to TRBD1. Trimming at V came to 6 bases and at J to 4 bases, leaving 12 bases not matched to a gene. Germline CDR1 reads SQVTM; CDR2 reads ANQGSEA. This CDR3 is built from 15 residues. The CDR3 here is CSVRTGEEWTTEAFF. For the CDR3, the DNA is TGCAGCGTCAGGACAGGGGAAGAATGGACCACTGAAGCTTTCTTT.

The genes are TRBV5-1 and TRBJ2-3; a weak D match, TRBD1 (6 bases). CDR3 size: 15 residues. In germline, CDR1 is SGHRS, CDR2 YFSETQ. Trimming shortened V by 0 bases and J by 2 bases, and 10 bases separated the two germline ends. For the CDR3, the DNA is TGCGCCAGCAGCTTGGACAGGGATTTCACAGATACGCAGTATTTT. Protein product: CASSLDRDFTDTQYF.

This clonotype showed up many times. The chain employs TRBV12-3 or TRBV12-4 and TRBJ1-1; D possibly corresponds to TRBD1 (5 bases). The CDR3 length is 13 residues. The germline V and J ends were trimmed by 11 bases and 1 base, with 14 bases remaining between them. CDR3 sequence reads: CADSLGGNTEAFF. CDR3 nucleotide sequence: TGTGCCGACAGTCTGGGGGGGAACACTGAAGCTTTCTTT.

A note on this clonotype: Because the CDR3 is missing its conserved closing phenylalanine or tryptophan, this is likely a read error. The J gene is TRBJ2-7, the V gene TRBV9; D might be TRBD1 or TRBD2, each matching 5 bases. With 7 bases removed from V and 0 bases from J, the gap between germline ends came to 14 bases. The length of the CDR3 is 14 residues. CDR1 SGDLS and CDR2 YYNGEE come from the germline V gene. The CDR3 nucleotides read TGTGCCAGCGAACTTCGGGGCAGCTCCTACGAGCAGTACTAC. It encodes CASELRGSSYEQYY.

To note about this clonotype: A much bigger clone sits one base away, suggesting this may be a read error. The CDR3 sequence is CASRPQGALTEAFF. CDR3 DNA: TGTGCCAGCAGGCCACAGGGGGCTCTCACTGAAGCTTTCTTT. This sequence joins TRBV2 and TRBJ1-1, with TRBD1 matching 9 bases. The junction had 6 bases not matched to a gene; V was cut back by 6 bases and J by 4 bases. Germline V gene data show CDR1 as SNHLY and CDR2 as FYNNEI. This CDR3 has 14 amino acids. Full variable domain (missing parts from reference TRBV2 and TRBJ1-1): EPEVTQTPSHQVTQMGQEVILRCVPISNHLYFYWYRQILGQKVEFLVSFYNNEISEKSEIFDDQFSVERPDGSNFTLKIRSTKLEDSAMYFCASRPQGALTEAFFGQGTRLTVV.

This clonotype was counted many times. The chain links TRBV12-3 or TRBV12-4 to TRBJ2-7; 7 bases align to TRBD1. V was clipped by 7 bases and J by 6 bases; unmatched bases: 15. This CDR3 contains 15 residues. The CDR3 region is CASTGDPTGVVEQYF. The CDR3 nucleotides are TGTGCCAGCACTGGGGACCCCACAGGGGTAGTCGAGCAGTACTTC.

The chain couples TRBV15 to TRBJ2-3; TRBD1 matches 10 bases. Trimming removed 2 bases from V and 6 bases from J; junction bases left unmatched: 8. From germline, CDR1 is LNHNV and CDR2 YYDKDF (reference sequence). This CDR3 is built from 16 residues. The CDR3 nucleotides read TGTGCCACCAGCAGAACCGGGACAGGGGTTCCCGATACGCAGTATTTT. It specifies CATSRTGTGVPDTQYF.

The gene calls are TRBV2 and TRBJ1-2; D unclear. This CDR3 comprises 12 residues. Germline loops: CDR1 SNHLY, CDR2 FYNNEI. V was trimmed by 7 bases and J by 5 bases, leaving 11 bases between them. The CDR3 DNA reads TGTGCCAGCAAGAACCTTCAGTATGGCTACACCTTC. This gives the protein CASKNLQYGYTF.

The chain employs TRBV7-9 and TRBJ2-5, with 8 nucleotides matching TRBD2. Germline V gene data show CDR1 as SEHNR and CDR2 as FQNEAQ (reference sequence). Unmatched junction bases numbered 1, after V lost 0 bases and J lost 4 bases. The CDR3 is made up of 14 amino acids. Here the CDR3 reads CASSLALAGETQYF. As DNA, the CDR3 is TGTGCCAGCAGCTTAGCCCTAGCGGGAGAGACCCAGTACTTC.

This clonotype appeared many times. The chain recombines TRBV6-1 with TRBJ1-1; the D gene is possibly TRBD1 (6 bases). This CDR3 is built from 15 residues. Trimming removed 0 bases from V and 4 bases from J, with 12 bases in between. Per germline, CDR1 MNHNS and CDR2 SASEGT. The CDR3, as DNA: TGTGCCAGCAGTGAAGCGCTAGGGGGGGGCACTGAAGCTTTCTTT. It specifies CASSEALGGGTEAFF.